These 19 T cell receptor beta chains originate from one sample sequenced in a study of PD-L1 blockade in urothelial cancer. Libraries were prepared by immunoSEQ multiplex PCR; TCRdb keeps only in-frame clonotypes and omits some of them. The sample has about 41,000 clones, about 85% seen once; the top ten hold roughly 2.5%. Noted time point: peripheral blood 6 weeks after treatment start. The specimen was PBMCs, collected around atezolizumab (anti-PD-L1) treatment. Receptors originate from a man between 70 and 80 years old with urothelial cancer.

V gene TRBV5-1 combines with J gene TRBJ1-4, with 10 bases identical to TRBD1. CDR3 length: 15 residues. V gave up 4 bases and J gave up 3 bases; unmatched junction bases: 3. Germline loops: CDR1 SGHRS, CDR2 YFSETQ. CDR3 sequence: CASSLGQGANEKLFF. The CDR3 DNA reads TGCGCCAGCAGCCTCGGACAGGGGGCTAATGAAAAACTGTTTTTT.

The chain employs TRBV5-1 and TRBJ2-5; 8 nucleotides agree with TRBD2. The germline gives CDR1 SGHRS, CDR2 YFSETQ. V dropped 2 bases and J dropped 0; count of bases not matched to a gene: 6. This CDR3 is 16 amino acids long. CDR3 amino acids: CASSLGPAGDQETQYF. In DNA form, the CDR3 reads TGCGCCAGCAGCTTAGGACCAGCGGGAGACCAAGAGACCCAGTACTTC.

The rearrangement joins TRBV29-1 to TRBJ2-3, with 10 bases that match TRBD2. The CDR3 loop spans 14 amino acids. V was clipped by 6 bases and J by 2 bases; unmatched bases: 5. In germline, CDR1 is SQVTM, CDR2 ANQGSEA. CDR3 nucleotides: TGCAGCGTAGCCGGGACTAGCGACACAGATACGCAGTATTTT. Translated, it gives CSVAGTSDTDTQYF.

The chain links TRBV2 to TRBJ2-1; weak D call: TRBD1 (5 bases). CDR1 is SNHLY, CDR2 FYNNEI, per germline. V was pared by 7 bases and J by 3 bases, with 10 bases between. The CDR3 length is 13 residues. The CDR3 coding sequence is TGTGCCAGCAACTGGGGCAACTACAATGAGCAGTTCTTC. Encoded protein: CASNWGNYNEQFF. The entire variable domain, with the rest obtained from reference TRBV2 and TRBJ2-1, is as follows: EPEVTQTPSHQVTQMGQEVILRCVPISNHLYFYWYRQILGQKVEFLVSFYNNEISEKSEIFDDQFSVERPDGSNFTLKIRSTKLEDSAMYFCASNWGNYNEQFFGPGTRLTVL.

The chain has TRBV5-1 and TRBJ2-2; D not resolved. The V end lost 3 bases, the J end lost 1 base, and 10 bases lay between the germline ends. Germline V gives CDR1 SGHRS, CDR2 YFSETQ. The CDR3 runs 15 residues. The CDR3 here is CASSSLPVNTGELFF. CDR3 coding DNA: TGCGCCAGCAGCTCCCTTCCAGTGAACACCGGGGAGCTGTTTTTT.

For the CDR3, the DNA is TGCGCCAGCAGCCCGGGACTAGCGGCTGACATCCCCAATGAGCAGTTCTTC. Its protein is CASSPGLAADIPNEQFF. The chain couples TRBV5-1 to TRBJ2-1, with 11 bases that match TRBD2. The V gene's germline CDR1 is SGHRS and CDR2 YFSETQ. V trimming: 4 bases; J trimming: 6 bases; junction bases outside the gene matches: 12. This CDR3 contains 17 residues.

The rearrangement uses TRBV19 and TRBJ2-7; TRBD1 matches at 8 bases. CDR3 length equals 13 residues. Per the germline V gene, CDR1 is LNHDA and CDR2 is SQIVND (reference sequence). V lost 6 bases and J lost 2; bases outside the gene matches: 3. Here the CDR3 DNA reads TGTGCCAGTAGAGGACAGGGTCCCTACGAGCAGTACTTC. Translated: CASRGQGPYEQYF.

The genes are TRBV19 and TRBJ2-4; 8 bases map to TRBD1. The V segment lost 6 bases and the J segment 4 bases; nucleotides outside the gene matches: 11. This CDR3 contains 16 residues. CDR1 is LNHDA and CDR2 is SQIVND in the germline V gene (reference sequence). The CDR3 DNA sequence: TGTGCCAGTAGCAGTGACAGGGGATCATCAAAAAACATTCAGTACTTC. Amino acids: CASSSDRGSSKNIQYF.

V is TRBV30 and J is TRBJ2-5, with D possibly TRBD2 on 5 matching bases. The length of the CDR3 is 14 residues. Germline CDR1 is GTSNPN and CDR2 is SVGIG (reference sequence). The ends were cut back, 1 base at V and 4 bases at J, with 13 bases in the middle. CDR3 protein: CAWSGTQFRETQYF. The CDR3 DNA sequence: TGTGCCTGGAGTGGGACTCAATTTCGAGAGACCCAGTACTTC.

The V call is TRBV28, the J call TRBJ2-5; 9 bases agree with TRBD1. The V segment lost 6 bases and the J segment 5 bases; nucleotides outside the gene matches: 7. Germline V gene sequence: CDR1 MDHEN, CDR2 SYDVKM. The CDR3 covers 14 residues. The DNA of the CDR3 is TGTGCCAGCAGGGGGGACAGGGAGAGGGAGACCCAGTACTTC. Its protein is CASRGDRERETQYF.

A note on this clone: The same CDR3 also results from other DNA sequences found in this sample. This chain links TRBV5-6 with TRBJ1-1, with 7 bases aligning to TRBD1. This CDR3 comprises 11 residues. In germline, CDR1 is SGHDT, CDR2 YYEEEE. The V segment lost 8 bases and the J segment 8 bases; nucleotides outside the gene matches: 6. The CDR3: CASSQDREAFF. The DNA of the CDR3 is TGTGCCAGTAGCCAGGACAGGGAAGCTTTCTTT.

The rearrangement uses TRBV11-2 and TRBJ2-5; 11 bases are a match to TRBD2. Per the germline V gene, CDR1 is SGHAT and CDR2 is FQNNGV. V lost 5 bases, J lost 2 bases, and 7 bases stayed unmatched. There are 16 residues in the CDR3. Here the CDR3 DNA reads TGTGCCAGCAGCCCCCGACTAGCGGGATTACAAGAGACCCAGTACTTC. It encodes CASSPRLAGLQETQYF.

This sequence joins TRBV15 and TRBJ1-5; 7 bases align to TRBD1. The CDR3 has 18 residues. V dropped 5 bases and J dropped 1; count of bases not matched to a gene: 14. Germline assignment: CDR1 LNHNV and CDR2 YYDKDF (reference sequence). The CDR3 protein is CATSPKLRAGGSNQPQHF. In DNA, the CDR3 is TGTGCCACCAGCCCAAAATTACGGGCAGGGGGGAGCAATCAGCCCCAGCATTTT.

The genes are TRBV14 and TRBJ2-6; D perhaps matches TRBD1 (5 bases). This CDR3 contains 15 residues. V shed 6 bases and J shed 4 bases, with 13 bases lying between them. The germline CDR1 and CDR2 sequences are SGHDN and FVKESK. CDR3: CASRLAGPGANVLTF. The DNA for the CDR3 is TGTGCCAGCAGATTGGCAGGGCCCGGGGCCAACGTCCTGACTTTC.

The CDR3 loop reads CASRKQGNEQFF. In DNA, the CDR3 is TGTGCCAGCCGGAAGCAGGGAAATGAGCAGTTCTTC. The J gene is TRBJ2-1, the V gene TRBV25-1, with a weak D call TRBD1 (5 bases). The CDR3 contains 12 residues. Germline V gene data show CDR1 as MGHDK and CDR2 as SYGVNS. The V and J ends lost 8 bases and 7 bases respectively, with 12 bases between them.

The chain recombines TRBV2 with TRBJ2-4; a possible D gene is TRBD1 (6 bases). Trimming removed 2 bases at V and 6 bases at J, with 17 bases between. This CDR3 has 16 residues. The germline gives CDR1 SNHLY, CDR2 FYNNEI. CDR3 nucleotide sequence: TGTGCCAGCAGTGAAAATACACCGCTCAGGGGAAACATTCAGTACTTC. Its translation is CASSENTPLRGNIQYF.

This chain uses TRBV28 with TRBJ1-2; D gene unclear. Germline loops: CDR1 MDHEN, CDR2 SYDVKM. The length of the CDR3 is 13 residues. V lost 6 bases and J 2 bases, leaving 10 bases between the germline ends. CDR3: CASRSDGNYGYTF. In DNA, the CDR3 is TGTGCCAGCAGGTCTGACGGGAACTATGGCTACACCTTC.

This rearrangement joins TRBV19 to TRBJ1-5, with D perhaps matching TRBD1 (6 bases). V was shortened by 1 base and J by 3 bases, with 10 bases between the two germline ends. The CDR3 is 15 amino acids. In germline, CDR1 is LNHDA, CDR2 SQIVND (reference sequence). DNA for the CDR3: TGTGCCAGTAGTATAGCGACAGGCGACAATCAGCCCCAGCATTTT. Its protein is CASSIATGDNQPQHF.

The chain has TRBV7-2 and TRBJ2-3; 13 bases match TRBD2. The CDR3 length is 17 residues. Germline CDR1 reads SGHTA; CDR2 reads FQGNSA. Germline trimming cut 5 bases from V and 5 bases from J; bases unmatched to any gene: 10. This CDR3 is CASSGLAGVLVGDTQYF. The CDR3 DNA reads TGTGCCAGCAGCGGACTAGCGGGAGTATTGGTTGGAGATACGCAGTATTTT.